The present T cell receptor beta chain was sequenced within a study of cytomegalovirus exposure and HLA in healthy donors. Looking at the study overall: In a later analysis, the roughly 120 validation repertoires were reported to have used the same platform as the 666 first-cohort repertoires. Whole-study findings and limits: One later analysis, an examination of the 120 or so validation repertoires, found that first-cohort TCR clusters tended to co-occur in them. The study listed some 160 cytomegalovirus-associated TCR beta chains.

As to this clone: The antigen is undetermined.

Assay used: immunoSEQ multiplex PCR; TCRdb lists only in-frame clones, some missing. The sample contains some 170,000 clones, about nine tenths of which appear only once. The CDR3 spans 16 residues. Germline V gene sequence: CDR1 SEHNR, CDR2 FQNEAQ (reference sequence). The V end lost 5 bases, the J end lost 0 bases, and 17 bases lay between the germline ends. Sequenced sample: PBMCs. The receptor was isolated from a young man in good health and CMV-seropositive. V and J are TRBV7-9 and TRBJ2-7; tentative D call: TRBD2 (5 bases). The CDR3 nucleotides are TGTGCCAGCAGCCGCATTCCAGCGGAGGCCTCCTACGAGCAGTACTTC. This encodes CASSRIPAEASYEQYF.